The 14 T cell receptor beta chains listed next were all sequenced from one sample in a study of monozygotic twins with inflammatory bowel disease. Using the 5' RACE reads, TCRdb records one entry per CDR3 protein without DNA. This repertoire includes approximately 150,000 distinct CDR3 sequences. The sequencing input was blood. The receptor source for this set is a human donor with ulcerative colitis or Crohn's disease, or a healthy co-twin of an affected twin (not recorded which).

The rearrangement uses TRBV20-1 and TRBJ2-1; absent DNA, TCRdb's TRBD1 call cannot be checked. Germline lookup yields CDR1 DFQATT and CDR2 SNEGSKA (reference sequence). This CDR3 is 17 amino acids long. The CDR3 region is CSASWAGDLTSYNEQFF.

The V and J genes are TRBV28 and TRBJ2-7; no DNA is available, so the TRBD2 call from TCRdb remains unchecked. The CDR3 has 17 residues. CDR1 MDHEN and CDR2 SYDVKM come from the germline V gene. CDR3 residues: CASSLGGGGGSSYEQYF. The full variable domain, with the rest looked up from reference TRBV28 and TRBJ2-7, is DVKVTQSSRYLVKRTGEKVFLECVQDMDHENMFWYRQDPGLGLRLIYFSYDVKMKEKGDIPEGYSVSREKKERFSLILESASTNQTSMYLCASSLGGGGGSSYEQYFGPGTRLTVT.

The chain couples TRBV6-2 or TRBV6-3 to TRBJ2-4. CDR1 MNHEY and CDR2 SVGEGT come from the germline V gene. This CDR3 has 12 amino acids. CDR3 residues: CASSYRRNIQYF.

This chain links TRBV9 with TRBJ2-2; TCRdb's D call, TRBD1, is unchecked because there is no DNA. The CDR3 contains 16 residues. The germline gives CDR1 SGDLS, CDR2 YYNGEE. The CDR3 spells CASRVTGTANTGELFF.

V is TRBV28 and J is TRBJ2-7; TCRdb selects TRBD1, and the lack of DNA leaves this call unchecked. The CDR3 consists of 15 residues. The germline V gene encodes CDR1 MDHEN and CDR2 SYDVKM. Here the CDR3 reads CASSLQYGGVQEQYF.

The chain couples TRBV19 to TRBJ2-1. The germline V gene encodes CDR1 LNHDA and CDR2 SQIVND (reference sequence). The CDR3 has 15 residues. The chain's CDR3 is CASSIDTSSYNEQFF.

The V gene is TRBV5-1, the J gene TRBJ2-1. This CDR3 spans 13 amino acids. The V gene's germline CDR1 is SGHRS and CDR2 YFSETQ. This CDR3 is CASSLGKRNEQFF. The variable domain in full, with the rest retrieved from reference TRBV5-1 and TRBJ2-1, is KAGVTQTPRYLIKTRGQQVTLSCSPISGHRSVSWYQQTPGQGLQFLFEYFSETQRNKGNFPGRFSGRQFSNSRSEMNVSTLELGDSALYLCASSLGKRNEQFFGPGTRLTVL.

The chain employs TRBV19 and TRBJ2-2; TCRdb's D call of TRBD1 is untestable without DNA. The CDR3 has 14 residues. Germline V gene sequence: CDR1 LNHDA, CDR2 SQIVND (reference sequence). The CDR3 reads CASIRPGLAGELFF. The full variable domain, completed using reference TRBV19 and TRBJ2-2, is DGGITQSPKYLFRKEGQNVTLSCEQNLNHDAMYWYRQDPGQGLRLIYYSQIVNDFQKGDIAEGYSVSREKKESFPLTVTSAQKNPTAFYLCASIRPGLAGELFFGEGSRLTVL.

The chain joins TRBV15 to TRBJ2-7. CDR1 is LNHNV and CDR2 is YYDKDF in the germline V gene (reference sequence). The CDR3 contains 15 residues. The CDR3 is CATSRDRGYSYEQYF. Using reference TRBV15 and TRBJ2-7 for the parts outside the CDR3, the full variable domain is DAMVIQNPRYQVTQFGKPVTLSCSQTLNHNVMYWYQQKSSQAPKLLFHYYDKDFNNEADTPDNFQSRRPNTSFCFLDIRSPGLGDTAMYLCATSRDRGYSYEQYFGPGTRLTVT.

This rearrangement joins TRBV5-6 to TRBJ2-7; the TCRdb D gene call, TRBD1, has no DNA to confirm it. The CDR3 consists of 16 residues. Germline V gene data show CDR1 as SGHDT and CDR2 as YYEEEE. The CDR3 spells CASSQYGGTGLWEQYF. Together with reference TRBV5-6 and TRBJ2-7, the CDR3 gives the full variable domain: DAGVTQSPTHLIKTRGQQVTLRCSPKSGHDTVSWYQQALGQGPQFIFQYYEEEERQRGNFPDRFSGHQFPNYSSELNVNALLLGDSALYLCASSQYGGTGLWEQYFGPGTRLTVT.

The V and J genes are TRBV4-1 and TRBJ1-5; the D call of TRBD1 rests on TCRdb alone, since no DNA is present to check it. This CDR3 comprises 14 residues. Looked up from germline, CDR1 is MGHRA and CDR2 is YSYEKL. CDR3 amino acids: CASSQVEGVQPQHF.

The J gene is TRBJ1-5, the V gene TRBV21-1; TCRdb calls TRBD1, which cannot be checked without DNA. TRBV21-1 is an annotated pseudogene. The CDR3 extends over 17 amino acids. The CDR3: CASSKVSHRGGNQPQHF.

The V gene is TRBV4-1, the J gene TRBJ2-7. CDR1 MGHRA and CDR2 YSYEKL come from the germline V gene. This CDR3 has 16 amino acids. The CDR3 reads CASSQTIVRGSYEQYF.

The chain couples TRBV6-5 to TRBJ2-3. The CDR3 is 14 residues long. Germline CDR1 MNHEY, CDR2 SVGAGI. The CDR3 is CASSYSAQTDTQYF.